Shown below are 9 T cell receptor beta chains from a single sample sequenced in a study of blood T cells in healthy people across ages. PCR was performed a second time for 7 to 11 cycles using a sample-barcoded 5' primer and a J-beta primer mix. From the 5' RACE reads, TCRdb called clonotypes with MiXCR, one entry per CDR3 protein. Of some 1.8 million distinct CDR3 sequences in the sample, about 39% were seen once. Input material: blood. The receptors come from a human donor in good health.

The DNA of the CDR3 is TGTGCCAGCAGCTTTGGACAGGGGTCCGGTGAGCAGTTCTTC. It encodes CASSFGQGSGEQFF. The chain has TRBV7-2 and TRBJ2-1, with TRBD1 identical over 9 bases. Germline-derived CDR1 and CDR2 are SGHTA and FQGNSA. The CDR3 length is 14 residues. V dropped 3 bases and J dropped 9; count of bases not matched to a gene: 6.

The CDR3 here is CSARDLVEEWANEQFF. The CDR3 DNA is TGCAGTGCTAGAGATTTGGTGGAAGAATGGGCAAATGAGCAGTTCTTC. The V gene is TRBV20-1, the J gene TRBJ2-1; D is uncertain. V was trimmed by 0 bases and J by 7 bases, leaving 19 bases between them. Germline CDR1 reads DFQATT; CDR2 reads SNEGSKA (reference sequence). This CDR3 is 16 amino acids long.

This chain links TRBV7-2 with TRBJ2-1; D uncertain. The CDR3 runs to 17 residues. CDR1 SGHTA and CDR2 FQGNSA come from the germline V gene. The germline V and J ends were trimmed by 1 base and 0 bases, with 13 bases remaining between them. The CDR3 loop reads CASSLGRLASSYNEQFF. The CDR3 region has the DNA TGTGCCAGCAGCTTAGGGAGACTGGCTAGCTCCTACAATGAGCAGTTCTTC.

This clonotype was detected only a few times. This chain joins TRBV20-1 and TRBJ1-4; unclear D gene. The V end was cut by 5 bases, the J end by 0 bases, with 7 bases between. CDR3 length: 13 amino acids. CDR1 is DFQATT, CDR2 SNEGSKA, per germline (reference sequence). CDR3 sequence (DNA): TGCAGTGCTGAACAGACAACTAATGAAAAACTGTTTTTT. It is translated as CSAEQTTNEKLFF.

V and J are TRBV2 and TRBJ2-7; 9 positions match TRBD1. Per the germline V gene, CDR1 is SNHLY and CDR2 is FYNNEI. J lost 5 bases, V lost 1 base, and 3 bases had no gene match. CDR3 length: 14 residues. CDR3 nucleotides: TGTGCCAGCAGTGAAGGGTGGGACAGGGACGAGCAGTACTTC. This codes for CASSEGWDRDEQYF.

The V gene is TRBV24-1, the J gene TRBJ2-1, with TRBD2 matching over 9 bases. After removal of 2 bases from V and 8 bases from J, the junction contained 9 bases not matched to a gene. Germline CDR1 and CDR2: KGHDR and SFDVKD. This CDR3 contains 16 residues. This chain's CDR3 is CATSDWGGGALDEQFF. The CDR3 DNA sequence: TGTGCCACCAGTGATTGGGGCGGGGGGGCCTTAGATGAGCAGTTCTTC.

This clonotype has a handful of counts. The rearrangement joins TRBV29-1 to TRBJ2-1; the D call may be TRBD1 or TRBD2 (5 bases each). V lost 7 bases and J lost 1, with 14 bases in between. The germline gives CDR1 SQVTM, CDR2 ANQGSEA. CDR3 length: 14 residues. CDR3 DNA sequence: TGCAGCGCCCAGGGACCGAGATCCTACAATGAGCAGTTCTTC. Its translation: CSAQGPRSYNEQFF.

The CDR3 loop is CASSLFSGGETEAFF. Written as DNA, the CDR3 is TGTGCCAGCAGCTTATTTTCAGGGGGTGAAACTGAAGCTTTCTTT. This rearrangement joins TRBV7-8 to TRBJ1-1, with TRBD1 identical over 7 bases. With 2 bases clipped from V and 5 bases from J, the junction kept 8 bases outside the gene matches. Germline assignment: CDR1 SGHVS and CDR2 FQNEAQ. CDR3 size: 15 residues.

This clonotype was detected only a few times. The rearrangement joins TRBV6-6 to TRBJ1-4, with D hard to call. The CDR3 has 16 residues. Trimming took 0 bases from V and 3 from J, leaving 11 bases between them. CDR1 is MNHNY and CDR2 is SVGAGI in the germline V gene (reference sequence). In DNA, the CDR3 is TGTGCCAGCAGTTACTCAATGTATTTGGCTAATGAAAAACTGTTTTTT. Encoded protein: CASSYSMYLANEKLFF.